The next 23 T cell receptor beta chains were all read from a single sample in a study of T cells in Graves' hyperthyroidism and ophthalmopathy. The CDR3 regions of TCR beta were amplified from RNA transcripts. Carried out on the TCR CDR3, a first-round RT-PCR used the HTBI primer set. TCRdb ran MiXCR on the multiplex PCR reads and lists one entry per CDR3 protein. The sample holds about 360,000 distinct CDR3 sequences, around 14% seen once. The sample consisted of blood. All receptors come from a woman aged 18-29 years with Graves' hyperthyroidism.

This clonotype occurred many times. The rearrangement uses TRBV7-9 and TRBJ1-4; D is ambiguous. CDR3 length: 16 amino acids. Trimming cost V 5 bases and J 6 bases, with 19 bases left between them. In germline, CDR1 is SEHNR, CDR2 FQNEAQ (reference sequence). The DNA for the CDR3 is TGTGCCAGCAGCCCCCCGCGGAGGGCCCGGGATGAAAAACTGTTTTTT. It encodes CASSPPRRARDEKLFF.

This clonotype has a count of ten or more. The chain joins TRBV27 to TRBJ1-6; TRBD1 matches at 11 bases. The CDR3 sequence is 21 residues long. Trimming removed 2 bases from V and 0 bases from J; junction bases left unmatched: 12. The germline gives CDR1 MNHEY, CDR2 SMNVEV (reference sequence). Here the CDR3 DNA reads TGTGCCAGCAGTTTAAAGAGGACAGGGGGCGCGTCGAGCTCCTATAATTCACCCCTCCACTTT. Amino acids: CASSLKRTGGASSSYNSPLHF.

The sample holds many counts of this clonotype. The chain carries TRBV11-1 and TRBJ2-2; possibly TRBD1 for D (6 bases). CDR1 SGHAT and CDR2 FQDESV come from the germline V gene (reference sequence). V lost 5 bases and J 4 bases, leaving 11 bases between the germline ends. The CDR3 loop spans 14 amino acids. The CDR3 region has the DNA TGTGCCAGCAGCCGGGACACGGGCACCGGGGAGCTGTTTTTT. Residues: CASSRDTGTGELFF.

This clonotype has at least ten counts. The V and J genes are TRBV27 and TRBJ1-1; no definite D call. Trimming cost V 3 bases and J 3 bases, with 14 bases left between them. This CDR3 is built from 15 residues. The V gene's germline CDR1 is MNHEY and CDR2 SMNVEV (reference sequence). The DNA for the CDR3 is TGTGCCAGCAGTTTCAGTAGGGCGAGGGACACTGAAGCTTTCTTT. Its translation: CASSFSRARDTEAFF.

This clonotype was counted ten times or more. CDR3 nucleotide sequence: TGTGCCAGCACCCCCCATAATTCACCCCTCCACTTT. It specifies CASTPHNSPLHF. This chain joins TRBV2 and TRBJ1-6, with D unresolved. CDR3 length equals 12 residues. Germline assignment: CDR1 SNHLY and CDR2 FYNNEI. The V gene lost 7 bases and the J gene lost 5 bases, with 6 bases spanning the gap.

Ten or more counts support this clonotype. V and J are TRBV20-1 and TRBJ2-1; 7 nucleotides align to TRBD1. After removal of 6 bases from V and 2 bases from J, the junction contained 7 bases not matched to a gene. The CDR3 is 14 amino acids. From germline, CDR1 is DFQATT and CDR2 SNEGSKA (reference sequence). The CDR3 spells CSADGDSPYNEQFF. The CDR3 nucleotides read TGCAGTGCCGACGGGGACAGTCCCTACAATGAGCAGTTCTTC.

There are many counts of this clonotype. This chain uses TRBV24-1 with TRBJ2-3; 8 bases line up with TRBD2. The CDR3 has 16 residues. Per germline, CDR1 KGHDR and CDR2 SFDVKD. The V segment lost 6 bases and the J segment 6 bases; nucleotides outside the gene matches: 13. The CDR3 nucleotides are TGTGCCACCAGTCGGAGATCCGGGAGCGGGGGCGATACGCAGTATTTT. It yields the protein CATSRRSGSGGDTQYF.

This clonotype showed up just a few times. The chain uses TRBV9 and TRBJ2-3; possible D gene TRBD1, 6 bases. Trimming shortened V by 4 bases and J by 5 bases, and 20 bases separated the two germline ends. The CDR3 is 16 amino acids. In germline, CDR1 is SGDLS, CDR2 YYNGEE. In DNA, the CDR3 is TGTGCCAGCAGCCCCCGTAGTGGGGGCCCAGGAGATACGCAGTATTTT. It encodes CASSPRSGGPGDTQYF.

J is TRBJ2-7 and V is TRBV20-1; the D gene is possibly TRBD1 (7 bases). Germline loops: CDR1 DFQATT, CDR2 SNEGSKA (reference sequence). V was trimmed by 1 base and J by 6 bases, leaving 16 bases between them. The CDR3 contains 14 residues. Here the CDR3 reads CSARGRGTSGEQYF. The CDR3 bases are TGCAGTGCTAGAGGCAGGGGGACTTCGGGCGAGCAGTACTTC.

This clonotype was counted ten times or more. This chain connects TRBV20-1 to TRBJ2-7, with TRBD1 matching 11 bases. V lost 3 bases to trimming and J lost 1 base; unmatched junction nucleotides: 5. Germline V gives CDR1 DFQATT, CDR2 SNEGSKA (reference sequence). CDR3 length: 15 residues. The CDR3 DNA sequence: TGCAGTGCTAGTCGCGGGACAGGGGGATCCTACGAGCAGTACTTC. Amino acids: CSASRGTGGSYEQYF.

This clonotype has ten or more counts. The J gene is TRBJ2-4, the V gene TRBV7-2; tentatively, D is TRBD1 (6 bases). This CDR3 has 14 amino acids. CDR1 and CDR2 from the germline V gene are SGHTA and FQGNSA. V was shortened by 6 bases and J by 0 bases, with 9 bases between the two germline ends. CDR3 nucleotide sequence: TGTGCCAGCAGTCAACAGGGAGCCAAAAACATTCAGTACTTC. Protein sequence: CASSQQGAKNIQYF. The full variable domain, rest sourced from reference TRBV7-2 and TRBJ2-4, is GAGVSQSPSNKVTEKGKDVELRCDPISGHTALYWYRQSLGQGLEFLIYFQGNSAPDKSGLPSDRFSAERTGGSVSTLTIQRTQQEDSAVYLCASSQQGAKNIQYFGAGTRLSVL.

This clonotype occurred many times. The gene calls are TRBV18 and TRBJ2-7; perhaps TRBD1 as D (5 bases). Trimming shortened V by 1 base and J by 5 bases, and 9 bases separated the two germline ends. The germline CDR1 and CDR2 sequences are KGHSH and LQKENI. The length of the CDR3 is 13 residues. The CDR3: CASSPQGRNEQYF. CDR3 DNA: TGTGCCAGCTCACCACAGGGGCGCAACGAGCAGTACTTC.

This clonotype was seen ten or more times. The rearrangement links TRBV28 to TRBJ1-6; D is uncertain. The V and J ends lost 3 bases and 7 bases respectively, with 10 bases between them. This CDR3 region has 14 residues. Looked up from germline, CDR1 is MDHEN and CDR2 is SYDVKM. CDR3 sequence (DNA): TGTGCCAGCAGTTTTGCGGCAGCCAATTCACCCCTCCACTTT. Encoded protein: CASSFAAANSPLHF.

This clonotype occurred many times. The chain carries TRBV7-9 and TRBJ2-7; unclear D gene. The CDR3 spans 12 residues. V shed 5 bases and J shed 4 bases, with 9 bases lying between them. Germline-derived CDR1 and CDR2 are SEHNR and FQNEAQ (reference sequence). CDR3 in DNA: TGTGCCAGCAGCCCCGCCGGTTACGAGCAGTACTTC. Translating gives CASSPAGYEQYF.

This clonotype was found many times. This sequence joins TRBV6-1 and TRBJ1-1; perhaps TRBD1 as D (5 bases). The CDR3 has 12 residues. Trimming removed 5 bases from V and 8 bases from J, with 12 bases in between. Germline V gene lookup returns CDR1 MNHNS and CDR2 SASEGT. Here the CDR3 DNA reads TGTGCCAGCAGTCCAACAGGAGCCGAAGCTTTCTTT. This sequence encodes CASSPTGAEAFF.

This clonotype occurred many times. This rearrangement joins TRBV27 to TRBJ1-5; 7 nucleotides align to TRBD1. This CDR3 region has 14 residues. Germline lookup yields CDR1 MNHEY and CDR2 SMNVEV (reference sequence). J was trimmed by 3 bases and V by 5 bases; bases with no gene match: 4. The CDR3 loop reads CASSKGQTNQPQHF. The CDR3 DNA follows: TGTGCCAGCAGTAAGGGACAGACCAATCAGCCCCAGCATTTT.

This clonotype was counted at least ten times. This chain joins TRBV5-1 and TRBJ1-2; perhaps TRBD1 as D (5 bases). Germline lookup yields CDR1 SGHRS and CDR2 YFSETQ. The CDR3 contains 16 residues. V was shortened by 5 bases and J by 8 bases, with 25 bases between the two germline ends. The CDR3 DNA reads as TGCGCCAGCAGATTACGGACCGGGGCCTCCCAAAGCGGCTACACCTTC. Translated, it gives CASRLRTGASQSGYTF.

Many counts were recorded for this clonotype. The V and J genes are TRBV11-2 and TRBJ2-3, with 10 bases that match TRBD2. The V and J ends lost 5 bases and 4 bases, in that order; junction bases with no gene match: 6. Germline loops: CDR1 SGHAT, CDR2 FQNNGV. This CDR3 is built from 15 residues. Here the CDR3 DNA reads TGTGCCAGCAGCCCGGGACTAGCGCTGGCAGATACGCAGTATTTT. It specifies CASSPGLALADTQYF.

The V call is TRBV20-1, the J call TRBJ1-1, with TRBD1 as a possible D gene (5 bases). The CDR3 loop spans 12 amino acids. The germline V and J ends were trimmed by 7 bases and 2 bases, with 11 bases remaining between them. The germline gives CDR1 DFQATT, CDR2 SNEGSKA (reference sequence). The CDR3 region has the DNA TGCAGTGGGGGCACCTCCAACACTGAAGCTTTCTTT. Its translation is CSGGTSNTEAFF.

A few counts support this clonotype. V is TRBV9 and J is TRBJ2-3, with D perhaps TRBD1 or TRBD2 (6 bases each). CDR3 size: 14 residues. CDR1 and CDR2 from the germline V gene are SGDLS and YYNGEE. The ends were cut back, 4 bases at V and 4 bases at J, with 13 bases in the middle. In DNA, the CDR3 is TGTGCCAGCAGCCCCTCTAGGGGGGCAGATACGCAGTATTTT. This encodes CASSPSRGADTQYF.

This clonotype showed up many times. The CDR3 DNA reads TGTGCCAGCAGCTTAGAACTAAAGTACGAGCAGTACTTC. Translation: CASSLELKYEQYF. The rearrangement uses TRBV7-2 and TRBJ2-7; D remains unclear. V lost 1 base and J lost 4, with 8 bases in between. CDR3 size: 13 residues. Germline loops: CDR1 SGHTA, CDR2 FQGNSA.

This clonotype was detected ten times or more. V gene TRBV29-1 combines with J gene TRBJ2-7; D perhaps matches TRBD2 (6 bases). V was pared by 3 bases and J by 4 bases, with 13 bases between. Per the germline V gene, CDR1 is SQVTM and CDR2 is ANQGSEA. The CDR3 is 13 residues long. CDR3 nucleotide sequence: TGCAGCGTTGATGGAGGGGCCGCTTACGAGCAGTACTTC. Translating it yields CSVDGGAAYEQYF.

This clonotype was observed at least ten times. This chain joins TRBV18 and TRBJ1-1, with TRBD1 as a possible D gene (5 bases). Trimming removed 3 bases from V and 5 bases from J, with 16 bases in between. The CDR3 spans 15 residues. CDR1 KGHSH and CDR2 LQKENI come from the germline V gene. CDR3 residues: CASSPLTDRGTEAFF. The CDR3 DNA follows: TGTGCCAGCTCACCCCTGACAGATCGGGGGACTGAAGCTTTCTTT. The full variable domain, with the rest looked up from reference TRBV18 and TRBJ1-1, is NAGVMQNPRHLVRRRGQEARLRCSPMKGHSHVYWYRQLPEEGLKFMVYLQKENIIDESGMPKERFSAEFPKEGPSILRIQQVVRGDSAAYFCASSPLTDRGTEAFFGQGTRLTVV.